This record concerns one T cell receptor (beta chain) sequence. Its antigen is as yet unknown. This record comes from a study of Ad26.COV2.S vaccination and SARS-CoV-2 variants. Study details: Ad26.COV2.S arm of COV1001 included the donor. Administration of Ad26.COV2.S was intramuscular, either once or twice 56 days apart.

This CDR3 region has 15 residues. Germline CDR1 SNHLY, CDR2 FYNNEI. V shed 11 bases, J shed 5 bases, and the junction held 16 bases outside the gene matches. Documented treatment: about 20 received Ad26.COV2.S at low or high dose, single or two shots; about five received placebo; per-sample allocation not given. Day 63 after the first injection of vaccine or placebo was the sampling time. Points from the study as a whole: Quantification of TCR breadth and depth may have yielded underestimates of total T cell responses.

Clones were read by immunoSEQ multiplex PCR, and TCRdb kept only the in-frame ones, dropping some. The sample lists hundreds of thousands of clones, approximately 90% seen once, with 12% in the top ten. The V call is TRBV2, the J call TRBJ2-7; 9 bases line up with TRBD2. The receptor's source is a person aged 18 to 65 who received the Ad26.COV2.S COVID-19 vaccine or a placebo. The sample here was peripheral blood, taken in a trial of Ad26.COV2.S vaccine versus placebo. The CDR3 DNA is TGTGCCGGGACGAATAGCGGGAGTCCGCACCACGAGCAGTACTTC. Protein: CAGTNSGSPHHEQYF. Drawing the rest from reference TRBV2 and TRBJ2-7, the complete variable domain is EPEVTQTPSHQVTQMGQEVILRCVPISNHLYFYWYRQILGQKVEFLVSFYNNEISEKSEIFDDQFSVERPDGSNFTLKIRSTKLEDSAMYFCAGTNSGSPHHEQYFGPGTRLTVT.